These 31 T cell receptor beta chains share one sample of origin, sequenced in a study of blood T cells in healthy people across ages. The use of a sample-barcoded 5' primer and a J-beta primer mix characterized a second PCR of about 7 to 12 cycles. TCRdb recomputed calls from the 5' RACE reads with MiXCR, one row per CDR3 protein. The table lists under 2 million distinct CDR3 sequences, about 31% of them singletons. The sample taken for sequencing was blood. The receptors come from a woman aged 25 to 39 in good health.

The chain carries TRBV14 and TRBJ2-4; possibly TRBD1 for D (6 bases). Germline V gene sequence: CDR1 SGHDN, CDR2 FVKESK. The V and J ends lost 0 bases and 7 bases respectively, with 13 bases between them. This CDR3 region has 15 residues. CDR3 nucleotides: TGTGCCAGCAGCCAAGAGCTGGGGGCTACGAACATTCAGTACTTC. Amino acids: CASSQELGATNIQYF. Based on the CDR3 plus reference TRBV14 and TRBJ2-4, the full variable domain is EAGVTQFPSHSVIEKGQTVTLRCDPISGHDNLYWYRRVMGKEIKFLLHFVKESKQDESGMPNNRFLAERTGGTYSTLKVQPAELEDSGVYFCASSQELGATNIQYFGAGTRLSVL.

A few counts support this clonotype. The V gene is TRBV5-1, the J gene TRBJ1-2; D is possibly TRBD1 (6 bases). The CDR3 length is 15 residues. V lost 0 bases, J lost 2 bases, and 11 bases lay in between. CDR1 SGHRS and CDR2 YFSETQ come from the germline V gene. The CDR3 sequence is CASSLDLQGNYGYTF. The CDR3 nucleotides are TGCGCCAGCAGCTTGGACCTACAGGGAAACTATGGCTACACCTTC.

CDR3: CASSQQGVMDTQYF. Written as DNA, the CDR3 is TGCGCCAGCAGCCAACAGGGGGTTATGGATACGCAGTATTTT. J is TRBJ2-3 and V is TRBV4-1; 7 bases align to TRBD1. CDR1 is MGHRA, CDR2 YSYEKL, per germline. The CDR3 totals 14 residues. V lost 2 bases, J lost 6 bases, and 5 bases stayed unmatched.

This clonotype was observed a single time. This may be a read error, as it is one base from a much larger clone. V is TRBV29-1 and J is TRBJ2-5; TRBD2 might be the D (6 bases). V shed 2 bases and J shed 5 bases, with 30 bases lying between them. Germline V gene lookup returns CDR1 SQVTM and CDR2 ANQGSEA. The CDR3 contains 19 residues. The CDR3 region is CSVESHAPSSAKRGETQYF. CDR3 DNA sequence: TGCAGCGTTGAATCTCACGCCCCATCTAGCGCAAAGAGAGGGGAGACCCAGTACTTC.

This clonotype was observed a handful of times. V usage is TRBV19 and J usage is TRBJ1-5; 9 bases fit TRBD1. The CDR3 has 14 amino acids. V shed 3 bases and J 5 bases; nucleotides not matched to a gene: 2. Germline values: CDR1 LNHDA, CDR2 SQIVND (reference sequence). Here the CDR3 reads CASSITGGHQPQHF. The DNA for the CDR3 is TGTGCCAGTAGTATTACAGGGGGCCATCAGCCCCAGCATTTT.

The chain recombines TRBV20-1 with TRBJ1-2, with D uncertain. Trimming left V 3 bases short and J 0 bases short, with 8 bases between. The CDR3 runs to 13 residues. The germline V gene has CDR1 DFQATT and CDR2 SNEGSKA (reference sequence). The CDR3 DNA sequence: TGCAGTGCTAGCACGGGAGCTAACTATGGCTACACCTTC. It translates to CSASTGANYGYTF.

The V and J genes are TRBV6-5 and TRBJ2-1; no clear D. V gave up 6 bases and J gave up 9 bases, with 24 bases separating them. CDR1 and CDR2 (germline): MNHEY, SVGAGI. The CDR3 length is 16 residues. CDR3 sequence (DNA): TGTGCCAGCAGACCCGGTGGTAGCCCCCAAGGCAGTGAGCAGTTCTTC. The encoded protein is CASRPGGSPQGSEQFF.

The chain employs TRBV11-2 and TRBJ2-7; 10 bases fit TRBD2. There are 16 residues in the CDR3. CDR1 and CDR2 (germline): SGHAT, FQNNGV. With V trimmed by 5 bases and J by 3 bases, 10 bases remained unmatched. CDR3 residues: CASSPAKLAGHYEQYF. CDR3 sequence (DNA): TGTGCCAGCAGCCCGGCCAAACTAGCGGGGCACTACGAGCAGTACTTC.

This clonotype came up a few times. This chain links TRBV6-1 with TRBJ1-1, with TRBD1 as a possible D gene (5 bases). Trimming pared 0 bases from V and 1 base from J, leaving 6 bases between. CDR1 MNHNS and CDR2 SASEGT come from the germline V gene. This CDR3 is 14 amino acids long. The CDR3 reads CASSEAGRNTEAFF. CDR3 bases: TGTGCCAGCAGTGAAGCGGGGCGGAACACTGAAGCTTTCTTT.

This clonotype was recorded many times. The V gene is TRBV6-1, the J gene TRBJ2-5; D uncertain. Germline loops: CDR1 MNHNS, CDR2 SASEGT. The CDR3 has 12 amino acids. Trimming pared 6 bases from V and 7 bases from J, leaving 12 bases between. The CDR3, as DNA: TGTGCCAGCAGCGGCTACCCAGGGACCCAGTACTTC. This translates into CASSGYPGTQYF.

V gene TRBV15 combines with J gene TRBJ2-5; a weak D match, TRBD2 (5 bases). V lost 1 base to trimming and J lost 11 bases, with 17 bases between them. CDR1 and CDR2 (germline): LNHNV, YYDKDF (reference sequence). The CDR3 length is 14 residues. The CDR3 is CATSRAHTFWEQYF. Written as DNA, the CDR3 is TGTGCCACCAGCAGAGCGCATACCTTTTGGGAGCAGTACTTC.

This rearrangement joins TRBV7-2 to TRBJ2-1, with D uncertain. Germline CDR1 is SGHTA and CDR2 is FQGNSA. Trimming left V 3 bases short and J 1 base short, with 13 bases between. The CDR3 extends over 16 amino acids. CDR3 in DNA: TGTGCCAGCAGCTTTAACTCAGTGCTTTCCTACAATGAGCAGTTCTTC. Translation gives CASSFNSVLSYNEQFF.

The genes are TRBV28 and TRBJ2-5, with TRBD2 matching over 8 bases. This CDR3 region has 16 residues. V gave up 2 bases and J gave up 7 bases; unmatched junction bases: 12. Germline lookup yields CDR1 MDHEN and CDR2 SYDVKM. CDR3: CASSLDWEAGATTQYF. In nucleotides, the CDR3 is TGTGCCAGCAGTTTAGATTGGGAAGCGGGAGCTACGACCCAGTACTTC.

This clonotype has only one observation. This chain joins TRBV20-1 and TRBJ1-2, with D possibly matching TRBD1 (6 bases). Trimming left V 6 bases short and J 5 bases short, with 13 bases between. Germline CDR1 DFQATT, CDR2 SNEGSKA (reference sequence). This CDR3 spans 12 amino acids. For the CDR3, the DNA is TGCAGTGCACCAGGACAGCTTTATGGCTACACCTTC. Protein sequence: CSAPGQLYGYTF.

This clonotype was picked up a small number of times. CDR3 in amino acids: CASSPRSSTNEKLFF. The DNA for the CDR3 is TGTGCCAGCTCACCAAGAAGTTCAACTAATGAAAAACTGTTTTTT. J is TRBJ1-4 and V is TRBV18, with D hard to call. With 2 bases removed from V and 0 bases from J, the gap between germline ends came to 7 bases. CDR1 and CDR2 from the germline V gene are KGHSH and LQKENI. The CDR3 contains 15 residues.

Only one count was recorded for this clonotype. A clone one base away is much larger, so this may be a read error. This sequence joins TRBV5-6 and TRBJ1-2; TRBD1 is a possible D gene (5 bases). Germline V CDR1 and CDR2: SGHDT, YYEEEE. The CDR3 spans 12 residues. CDR3 nucleotide sequence: TGTGCCAGCAGCTTCGGGACGGGTGGCCACACCTTC. Its protein product is CASSFGTGGHTF.

This clonotype was counted between two and nine times. The chain joins TRBV5-1 to TRBJ1-1; no clear D gene. Trimming left V 4 bases short and J 2 bases short, with 15 bases between. The germline gives CDR1 SGHRS, CDR2 YFSETQ. The CDR3 totals 15 residues. The CDR3 DNA follows: TGCGCCAGCAGCCGAGTAACGAGGTCTAACACTGAAGCTTTCTTT. Translation gives CASSRVTRSNTEAFF.

Many counts were recorded for this clonotype. The chain joins TRBV7-2 to TRBJ2-7; 10 nucleotides line up with TRBD2. The CDR3 has 15 residues. CDR1 is SGHTA and CDR2 is FQGNSA in the germline V gene. Germline trimming cut 3 bases from V and 7 bases from J; bases unmatched to any gene: 9. CDR3 sequence reads: CASSFSGRGPGEQYF. CDR3 coding DNA: TGTGCCAGCAGCTTCAGCGGGAGGGGACCGGGTGAGCAGTACTTC.

This rearrangement joins TRBV20-1 to TRBJ2-3; TRBD2 agrees at 9 bases. V lost 5 bases and J lost 7; bases outside the gene matches: 16. CDR3 size: 16 residues. Germline-derived CDR1 and CDR2 are DFQATT and SNEGSKA (reference sequence). DNA for the CDR3: TGCAGTGCTTCTTTAGGACTAGCGCTGGGGGGGAATACGCAGTATTTT. This codes for CSASLGLALGGNTQYF.

The chain has TRBV9 and TRBJ1-4; D remains unclear. CDR3 length: 14 amino acids. Looked up from germline, CDR1 is SGDLS and CDR2 is YYNGEE. V lost 3 bases to trimming and J lost 0 bases, with 6 bases between them. CDR3 in amino acids: CASSGSSTNEKLFF. As DNA, the CDR3 is TGTGCCAGCAGCGGCAGCTCAACTAATGAAAAACTGTTTTTT.

This clonotype was found a few times. The J gene is TRBJ1-6, the V gene TRBV12-3 or TRBV12-4; 9 nucleotides agree with TRBD1. After removal of 7 bases from V and 3 bases from J, the junction contained 10 bases not matched to a gene. This CDR3 contains 17 residues. CDR3: CASKEGQGKHYNSPLHF. As DNA, the CDR3 is TGTGCCAGCAAGGAGGGACAGGGCAAGCACTATAATTCACCCCTCCACTTT.

With regard to this clonotype: At one end the junction does not follow the germline gene, possibly because of a read error. The chain recombines TRBV6-1 with TRBJ2-7, with 10 bases that match TRBD2. The CDR3 totals 15 residues. Germline-derived CDR1 and CDR2 are MNHNS and SASEGT. In DNA, the CDR3 is TGTGCCAGCAGTAACCCTAGCGGGGGAGCCAAAGAGCGGTACTTC. This encodes CASSNPSGGAKERYF.

The genes are TRBV12-3 or TRBV12-4 and TRBJ2-3; the match to TRBD2 covers 8 bases. The CDR3 is 16 amino acids. V was pared by 6 bases and J by 2 bases, with 10 bases of the junction left unmatched. The CDR3 DNA reads as TGTGCCAGCAGCCCAATGTCTAGCGGGTACACAGATACGCAGTATTTT. This sequence encodes CASSPMSSGYTDTQYF.

Details on this clonotype: A junction end diverges from the germline sequence, so it may reflect a read error. The rearrangement links TRBV12-3 or TRBV12-4 to TRBJ2-3, with D possibly called TRBD1 or TRBD2 (5 bases each). The length of the CDR3 is 16 residues. The CDR3 coding sequence is TGTGCCAGCAGTCTCAAAAGGGGACCAATAGCAGATGCGCAGTATTTT. Amino acids: CASSLKRGPIADAQYF.

J is TRBJ1-2 and V is TRBV9, with a possible D match to TRBD1 (5 bases). This CDR3 has 14 residues. CDR1 and CDR2 (germline): SGDLS, YYNGEE. The V gene lost 3 bases and the J gene lost 8 bases, with 17 bases spanning the gap. Here the CDR3 reads CASSDGGPSGGYTF. In DNA form, the CDR3 reads TGTGCCAGCAGCGACGGGGGACCCTCGGGCGGCTACACCTTC.

The chain joins TRBV5-1 to TRBJ2-1, with TRBD2 identical over 10 bases. Trimming at V came to 2 bases and at J to 3 bases, leaving 5 bases not matched to a gene. The CDR3 is 16 residues long. In germline, CDR1 is SGHRS, CDR2 YFSETQ. CDR3 DNA sequence: TGCGCCAGCAGCTTCGTTAGCGGGAGGCACTACAATGAGCAGTTCTTC. Its protein product is CASSFVSGRHYNEQFF.

This rearrangement joins TRBV7-6 to TRBJ2-5; D possibly corresponds to TRBD1 (6 bases). This CDR3 spans 14 amino acids. Trimming took 5 bases from V and 12 from J, leaving 22 bases between them. In germline, CDR1 is SGHVS, CDR2 FNYEAQ. DNA for the CDR3: TGTGCCAGCAGCCCAGGGGCCGGCCCAGGGTTCGAGTACTTC. It specifies CASSPGAGPGFEYF. The full variable domain, in which reference TRBV7-6 and TRBJ2-5 provide the parts outside the CDR3, is GAGVSQSPRYKVTKRGQDVALRCDPISGHVSLYWYRQALGQGPEFLTYFNYEAQQDKSGLPNDRFSAERPEGSISTLTIQRTEQRDSAMYRCASSPGAGPGFEYFGPGTRLLVL.

This clonotype was seen only a few times. The junction departs from germline at one end; a sequencing error may be responsible. The V and J genes are TRBV27 and TRBJ2-3; 7 bases fit TRBD2. This CDR3 spans 14 amino acids. The germline V gene has CDR1 MNHEY and CDR2 SMNVEV (reference sequence). CDR3 bases: TGTGCCAGCAGTCCGCTAGCGGTCACAGGTACGCAGTATTTT. Its protein is CASSPLAVTGTQYF.

This sequence joins TRBV3-1 and TRBJ2-5; TRBD2 matches 15 bases. V was clipped by 6 bases and J by 5 bases; unmatched bases: 7. The CDR3 is 16 amino acids. Germline V CDR1 and CDR2: LGHDT, YNNKEL (reference sequence). The CDR3 sequence is CASRPGLAGGGETQYF. The DNA for the CDR3 is TGTGCCAGCAGACCGGGACTAGCGGGAGGCGGGGAGACCCAGTACTTC.

This clonotype was observed a handful of times. The chain uses TRBV9 and TRBJ2-3, with 9 bases aligning to TRBD2. CDR1 is SGDLS and CDR2 is YYNGEE in the germline V gene. The CDR3 totals 16 residues. V lost 3 bases, J lost 7 bases, and 12 bases stayed unmatched. In nucleotides, the CDR3 is TGTGCCAGCAGCGCCCCGCGGGAGGGCCTTTCGAATACGCAGTATTTT. This sequence encodes CASSAPREGLSNTQYF.

As regards this clonotype: The junction does not match germline at one end; this may be a read error. The chain joins TRBV7-9 to TRBJ2-5; 8 nucleotides agree with TRBD2. CDR3 length: 14 residues. The V gene's germline CDR1 is SEHNR and CDR2 FQNEAQ (reference sequence). CDR3 nucleotides: TGTGCCAGCAGCTCCATAGCGGGGCAAGGGACCCAGTACTTC. The encoded protein is CASSSIAGQGTQYF.